The entry below describes one TCR beta chain. The source of the sample is a study of blood T cell repertoires in COVID-19. TCRdb's table, derived via immunoSEQ multiplex PCR, lists solely in-frame clones and lacks some. The sample yields some 700,000 clones, 85% to 90% seen once. This clonotype originated in a woman younger than 30 with acute or convalescent COVID-19. The sample consisted of peripheral blood.

CDR3 coding DNA: TGTGCCAGCAGCCACTCGGACAGGGGGTTCACAGATACGCAGTATTTT. It yields the protein CASSHSDRGFTDTQYF. J is TRBJ2-3 and V is TRBV7-9; 10 bases are shared with TRBD1. This CDR3 has 16 residues. The germline gives CDR1 SEHNR, CDR2 FQNEAQ (reference sequence). J gave up 2 bases and V 5 bases, and 7 bases lay outside the gene matches. Full variable domain (remainder filled in from reference TRBV7-9 and TRBJ2-3): DTGVSQNPRHKITKRGQNVTFRCDPISEHNRLYWYRQTLGQGPEFLTYFQNEAQLEKSRLLSDRFSAERPKGSFSTLEIQRTEQGDSAMYLCASSHSDRGFTDTQYFGPGTRLTVL.